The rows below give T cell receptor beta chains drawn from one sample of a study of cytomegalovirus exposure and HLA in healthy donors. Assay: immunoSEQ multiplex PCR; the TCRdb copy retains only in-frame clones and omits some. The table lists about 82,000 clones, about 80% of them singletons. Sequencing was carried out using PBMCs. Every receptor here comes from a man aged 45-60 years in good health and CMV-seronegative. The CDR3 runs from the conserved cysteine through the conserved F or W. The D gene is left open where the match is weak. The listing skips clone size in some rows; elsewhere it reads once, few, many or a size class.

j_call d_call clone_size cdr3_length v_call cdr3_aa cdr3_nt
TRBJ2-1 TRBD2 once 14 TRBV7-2 CASSSGLATGEQFF TGTGCCAGCAGTTCGGGACTAGCGACCGGTGAGCAGTTCTTC
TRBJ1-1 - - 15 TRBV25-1 CASSENRVLNTEAFF TGTGCCAGCAGTGAAAACAGGGTATTGAACACTGAAGCTTTCTTT
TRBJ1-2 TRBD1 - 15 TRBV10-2 CASSEYIQGASGYTF TGCGCCAGCAGTGAGTACATCCAGGGGGCTAGTGGCTACACCTTC
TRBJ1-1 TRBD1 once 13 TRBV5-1 CASSPDATGITFF TGCGCCAGCAGCCCGGACGCGACAGGGATAACTTTCTTT
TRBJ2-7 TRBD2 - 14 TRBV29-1 CSVEDLGGGYEQYF TGCAGCGTTGAAGATCTGGGGGGGGGCTACGAGCAGTACTTC
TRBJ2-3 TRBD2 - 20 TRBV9 CASSVAASGDGSRYADTQYF TGTGCCAGCAGCGTAGCTGCGAGCGGGGACGGGAGCCGCTACGCAGATACGCAGTATTTT
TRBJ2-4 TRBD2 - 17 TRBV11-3 CASRLRPGEGVKNIQYF TGTGCCAGCAGACTGAGACCGGGGGAGGGCGTCAAAAACATTCAGTACTTC
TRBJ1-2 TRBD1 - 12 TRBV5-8 CASSRDRHGYTF TGTGCCAGCAGCCGGGACAGGCATGGCTACACCTTC
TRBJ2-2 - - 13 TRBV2 CASSGDMTGELFF TGTGCCAGCAGTGGAGATATGACCGGGGAGCTGTTTTTT
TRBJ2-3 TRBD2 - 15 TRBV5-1 CASTLAGEFTDTQYF TGCGCCAGCACCCTAGCGGGGGAGTTCACAGATACGCAGTATTTT
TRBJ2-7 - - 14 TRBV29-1 CSVEPGGANYEQYF TGCAGCGTTGAGCCGGGCGGGGCGAACTACGAGCAGTACTTC
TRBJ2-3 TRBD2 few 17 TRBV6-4 CASKKDGLAAHLDTQYF TGTGCCAGCAAAAAAGACGGACTAGCCGCCCATCTGGATACGCAGTATTTT
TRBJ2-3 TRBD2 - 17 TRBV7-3 CASSLVGAGGRVDTQYF TGTGCCAGCAGCTTAGTTGGGGCGGGGGGGCGTGTAGATACGCAGTATTTT
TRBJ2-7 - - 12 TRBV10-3 CAIAGATDEQYF TGTGCCATCGCGGGGGCAACCGACGAGCAGTACTTC
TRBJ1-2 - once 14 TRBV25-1 CASSEPPGWSGYTF TGTGCCAGCAGTGAACCCCCAGGGTGGAGTGGCTACACCTTC
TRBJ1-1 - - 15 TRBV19 CASKGPRIMNTEAFF TGTGCCAGTAAGGGGCCCAGGATAATGAACACTGAAGCTTTCTTT
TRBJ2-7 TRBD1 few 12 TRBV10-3 CATRDSPYEQYF TGTGCCACCCGGGACAGCCCCTACGAGCAGTACTTC
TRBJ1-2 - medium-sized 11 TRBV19 CASSTLTGPRF TGTGCCAGTAGTACGCTGACAGGCCCTAGGTTC
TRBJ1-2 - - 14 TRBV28 CASSPGHLNYGYTF TGTGCCAGCAGTCCGGGACACCTTAACTATGGCTACACCTTC
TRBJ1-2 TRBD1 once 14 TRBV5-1 CASSYPGTDYGYTF TGCGCCAGCAGCTATCCAGGGACAGACTATGGCTACACCTTC
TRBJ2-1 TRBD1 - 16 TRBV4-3 CASSPGTGKVRNEQFF TGCGCCAGCAGCCCTGGGACAGGGAAGGTACGGAATGAGCAGTTCTTC
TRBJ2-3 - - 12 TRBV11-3 CASSFSTDTQYF TGTGCCAGCAGCTTCTCCACAGATACGCAGTATTTT
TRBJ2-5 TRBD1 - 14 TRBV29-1 CSTNQPGGAETQYF TGCAGCACAAACCAACCAGGGGGCGCAGAGACCCAGTACTTC
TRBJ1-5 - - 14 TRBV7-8 CASSFSVSNQPQHF TGTGCCAGCAGCTTTTCTGTTAGCAATCAGCCCCAGCATTTT
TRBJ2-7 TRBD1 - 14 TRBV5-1 CASSFAGTGDEQYF TGCGCCAGCAGCTTCGCCGGGACAGGGGACGAGCAGTACTTC
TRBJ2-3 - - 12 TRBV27 CASSGRGDTQYF TGTGCCAGCAGCGGGCGAGGGGATACGCAGTATTTT
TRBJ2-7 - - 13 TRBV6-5 CASSLEARPEQYF TGTGCCAGCAGCCTCGAGGCTCGGCCCGAGCAGTACTTC
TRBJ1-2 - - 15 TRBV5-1 CASSLQRGGADGYTF TGCGCCAGCAGCCTTCAGAGGGGGGGGGCGGATGGCTACACCTTC
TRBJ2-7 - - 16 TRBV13 CASSLGGRVGSYEQYF TGTGCCAGCAGCTTAGGTGGCAGGGTGGGGTCCTACGAGCAGTACTTC
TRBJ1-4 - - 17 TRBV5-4 CASSSGQEDMTNEKLFF TGTGCCAGCAGCTCTGGTCAAGAGGACATGACTAATGAAAAACTGTTTTTT
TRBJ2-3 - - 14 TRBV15 CATSRGGESDTQYF TGTGCCACCAGCAGAGGGGGGGAATCAGATACGCAGTATTTT
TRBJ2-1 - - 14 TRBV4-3 CASSSRSSYNEQFF TGCGCCAGCAGCTCGAGGAGCTCCTACAATGAGCAGTTCTTC
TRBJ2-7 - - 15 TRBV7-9 CASRIQGHRESEQYF TGTGCCAGTCGAATTCAGGGTCACCGTGAGAGCGAGCAGTACTTC
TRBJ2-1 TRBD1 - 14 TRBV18 CASSPRDRVDEQFF TGTGCCAGCTCACCACGGGACAGGGTTGATGAGCAGTTCTTC
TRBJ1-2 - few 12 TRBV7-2 CASSLQGYGYTF TGTGCCAGCAGCTTACAGGGGTATGGCTACACCTTC
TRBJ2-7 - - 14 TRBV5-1 CASRTDWGSYEQYF TGCGCCAGCAGGACAGACTGGGGCTCCTACGAGCAGTACTTC
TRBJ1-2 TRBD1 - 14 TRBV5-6 CASRSDRGFYGYTF TGTGCCAGCAGGTCGGACAGGGGTTTTTATGGCTACACCTTC
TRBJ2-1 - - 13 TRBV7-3 CASSLGQYNEQFF TGTGCCAGCAGCTTAGGCCAGTACAATGAGCAGTTCTTC